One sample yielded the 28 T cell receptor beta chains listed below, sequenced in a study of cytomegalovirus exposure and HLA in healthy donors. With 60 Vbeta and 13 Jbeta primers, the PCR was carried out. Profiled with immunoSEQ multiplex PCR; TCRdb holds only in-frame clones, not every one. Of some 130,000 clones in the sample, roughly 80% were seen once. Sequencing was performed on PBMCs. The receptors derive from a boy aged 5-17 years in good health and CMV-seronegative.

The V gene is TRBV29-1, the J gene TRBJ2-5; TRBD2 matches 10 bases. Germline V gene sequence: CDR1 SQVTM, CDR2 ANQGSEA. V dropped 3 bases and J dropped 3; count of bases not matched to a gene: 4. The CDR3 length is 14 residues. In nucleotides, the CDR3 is TGCAGCGTTGAGTCCGGACTAGCGGAAGAGACCCAGTACTTC. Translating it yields CSVESGLAEETQYF.

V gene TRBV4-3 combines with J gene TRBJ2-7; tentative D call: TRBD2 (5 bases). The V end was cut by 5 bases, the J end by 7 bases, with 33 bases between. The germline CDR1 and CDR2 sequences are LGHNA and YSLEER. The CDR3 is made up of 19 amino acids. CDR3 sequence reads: CASSTKCQEESSEKQEQYF. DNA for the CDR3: TGCGCCAGCAGCACGAAATGCCAGGAGGAGAGTAGCGAGAAGCAGGAGCAGTACTTC.

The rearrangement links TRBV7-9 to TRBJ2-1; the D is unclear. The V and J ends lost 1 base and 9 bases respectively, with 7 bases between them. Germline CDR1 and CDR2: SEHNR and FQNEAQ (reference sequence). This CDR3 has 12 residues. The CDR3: CASSLGRSEQFF. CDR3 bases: TGTGCCAGCAGCTTAGGGAGAAGTGAGCAGTTCTTC.

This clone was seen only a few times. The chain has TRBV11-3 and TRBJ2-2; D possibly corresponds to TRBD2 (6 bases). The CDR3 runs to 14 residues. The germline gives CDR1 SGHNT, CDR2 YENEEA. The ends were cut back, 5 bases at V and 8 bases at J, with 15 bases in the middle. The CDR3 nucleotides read TGTGCCAGCAGCCCGGGACTGTGGAAAGGGGAGCTGTTTTTT. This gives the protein CASSPGLWKGELFF.

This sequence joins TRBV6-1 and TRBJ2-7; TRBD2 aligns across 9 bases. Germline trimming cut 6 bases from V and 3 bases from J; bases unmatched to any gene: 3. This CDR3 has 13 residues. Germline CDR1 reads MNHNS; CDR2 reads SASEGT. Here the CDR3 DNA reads TGTGCCAGCAGGCAGACTAGCGGCTACGAGCAGTACTTC. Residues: CASRQTSGYEQYF.

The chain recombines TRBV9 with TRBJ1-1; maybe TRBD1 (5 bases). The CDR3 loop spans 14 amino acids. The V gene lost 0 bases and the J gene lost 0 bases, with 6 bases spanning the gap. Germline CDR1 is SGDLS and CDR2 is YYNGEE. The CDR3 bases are TGTGCCAGCAGCGTAGGGACAATGAACACTGAAGCTTTCTTT. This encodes CASSVGTMNTEAFF. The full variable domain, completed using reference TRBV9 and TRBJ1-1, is DSGVTQTPKHLITATGQRVTLRCSPRSGDLSVYWYQQSLDQGLQFLIQYYNGEERAKGNILERFSAQQFPDLHSELNLSSLELGDSALYFCASSVGTMNTEAFFGQGTRLTVV.

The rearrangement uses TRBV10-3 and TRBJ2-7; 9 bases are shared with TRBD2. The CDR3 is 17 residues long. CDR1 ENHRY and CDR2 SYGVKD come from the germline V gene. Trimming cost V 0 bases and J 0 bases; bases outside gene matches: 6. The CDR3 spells CAISESGREGVSYEQYF. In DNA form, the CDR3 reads TGTGCCATCAGTGAGTCGGGGCGGGAGGGGGTCTCCTACGAGCAGTACTTC.

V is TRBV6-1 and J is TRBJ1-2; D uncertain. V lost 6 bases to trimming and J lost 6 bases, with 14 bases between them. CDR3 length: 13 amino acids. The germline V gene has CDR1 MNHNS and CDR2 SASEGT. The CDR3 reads CASSELRHNGYTF. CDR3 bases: TGTGCCAGCAGCGAGCTCAGGCACAATGGCTACACCTTC.

CDR3: CASSLSGGGRGYEQYF. The CDR3 DNA follows: TGTGCCAGCAGTTTATCCGGCGGGGGTCGCGGCTACGAGCAGTACTTC. This rearrangement joins TRBV27 to TRBJ2-7; 7 bases line up with TRBD2. In germline, CDR1 is MNHEY, CDR2 SMNVEV (reference sequence). CDR3 length: 16 amino acids. The ends lost 0 bases at V and 3 bases at J; junction bases unmatched: 8.

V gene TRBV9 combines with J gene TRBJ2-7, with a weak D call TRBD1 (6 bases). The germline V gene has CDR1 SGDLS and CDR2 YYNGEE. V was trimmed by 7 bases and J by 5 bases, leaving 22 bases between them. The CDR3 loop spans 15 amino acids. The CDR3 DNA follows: TGTGCCAGCTCACCCCTGCAAGGGGGAGATAACGAGCAGTACTTC. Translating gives CASSPLQGGDNEQYF.

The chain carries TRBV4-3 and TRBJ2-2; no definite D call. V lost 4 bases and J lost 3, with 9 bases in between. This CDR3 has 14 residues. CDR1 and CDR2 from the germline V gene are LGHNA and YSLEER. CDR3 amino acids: CASSRVVYTGELFF. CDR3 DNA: TGCGCCAGCAGCCGAGTGGTTTACACCGGGGAGCTGTTTTTT.

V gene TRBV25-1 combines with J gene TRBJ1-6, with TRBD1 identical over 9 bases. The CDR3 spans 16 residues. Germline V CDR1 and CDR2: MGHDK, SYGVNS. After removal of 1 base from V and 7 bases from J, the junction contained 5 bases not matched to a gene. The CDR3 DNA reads TGTGCCAGCAGTGAATTCGGGACAGGGTCGAATTCACCCCTCCACTTT. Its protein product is CASSEFGTGSNSPLHF.

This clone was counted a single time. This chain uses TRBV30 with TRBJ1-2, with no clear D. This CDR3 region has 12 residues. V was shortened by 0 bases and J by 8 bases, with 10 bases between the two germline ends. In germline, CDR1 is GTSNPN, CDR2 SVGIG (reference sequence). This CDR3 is CAWSVGGRGYTF. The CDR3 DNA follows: TGTGCCTGGAGTGTTGGAGGTCGCGGCTACACCTTC.

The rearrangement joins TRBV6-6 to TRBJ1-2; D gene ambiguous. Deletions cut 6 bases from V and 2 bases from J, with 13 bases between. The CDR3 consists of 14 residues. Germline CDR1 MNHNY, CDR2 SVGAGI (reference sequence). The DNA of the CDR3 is TGTGCCAGCAGCCGAGTCGTGGTCAACTATGGCTACACCTTC. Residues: CASSRVVVNYGYTF.

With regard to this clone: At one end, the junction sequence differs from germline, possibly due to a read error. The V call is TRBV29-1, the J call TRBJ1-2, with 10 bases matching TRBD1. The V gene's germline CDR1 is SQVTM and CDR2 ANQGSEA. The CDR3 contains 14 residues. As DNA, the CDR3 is TGCAGCGTTGAAGCATCTGGGACAGGGGATGGCTGCACCTTC. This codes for CSVEASGTGDGCTF.

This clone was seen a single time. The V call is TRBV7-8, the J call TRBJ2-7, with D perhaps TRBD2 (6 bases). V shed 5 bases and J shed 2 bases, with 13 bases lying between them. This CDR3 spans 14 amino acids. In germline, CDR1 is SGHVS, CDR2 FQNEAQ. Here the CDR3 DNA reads TGTGCCAGCAGCCGATTGCGGGACCCCTACGAGCAGTACTTC. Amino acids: CASSRLRDPYEQYF.

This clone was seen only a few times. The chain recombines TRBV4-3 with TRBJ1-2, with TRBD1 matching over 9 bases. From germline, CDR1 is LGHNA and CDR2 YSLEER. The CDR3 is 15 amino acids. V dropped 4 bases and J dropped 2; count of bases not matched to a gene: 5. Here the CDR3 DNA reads TGCGCCAGCAGCCCCAGACAGGGGGGCAACTATGGCTACACCTTC. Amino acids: CASSPRQGGNYGYTF.

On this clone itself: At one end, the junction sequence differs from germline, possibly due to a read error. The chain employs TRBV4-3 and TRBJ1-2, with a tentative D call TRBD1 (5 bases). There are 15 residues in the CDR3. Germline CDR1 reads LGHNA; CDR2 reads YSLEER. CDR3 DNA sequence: TGCGCCAGCAGTCAAGCCCGGGGGTTGGACTATGGCTACACCTTC. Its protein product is CASSQARGLDYGYTF.

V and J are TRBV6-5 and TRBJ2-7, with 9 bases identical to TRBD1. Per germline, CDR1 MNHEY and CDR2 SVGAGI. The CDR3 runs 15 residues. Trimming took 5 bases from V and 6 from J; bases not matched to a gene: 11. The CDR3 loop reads CASSKSQGARSEQYF. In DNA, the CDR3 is TGTGCCAGCAGTAAATCACAGGGGGCGCGTTCCGAGCAGTACTTC.

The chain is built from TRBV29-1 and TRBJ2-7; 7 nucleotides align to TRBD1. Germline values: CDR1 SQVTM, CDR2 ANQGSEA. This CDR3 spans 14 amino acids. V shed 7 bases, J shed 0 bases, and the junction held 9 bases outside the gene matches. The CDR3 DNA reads TGCAGCGCTAGCCTGGGGGACAGCTCCTACGAGCAGTACTTC. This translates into CSASLGDSSYEQYF.

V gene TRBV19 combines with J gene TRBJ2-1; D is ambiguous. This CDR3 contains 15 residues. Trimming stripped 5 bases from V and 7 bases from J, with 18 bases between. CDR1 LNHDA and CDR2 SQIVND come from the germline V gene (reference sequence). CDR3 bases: TGTGCCAGTAGTTCTTCCTGGCTGACCGGGAATGAGCAGTTCTTC. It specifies CASSSSWLTGNEQFF.

The CDR3 here is CSVPGQGAMNYGYTF. The CDR3, as DNA: TGCAGCGTCCCAGGACAGGGGGCGATGAACTATGGCTACACCTTC. The chain combines TRBV29-1 with TRBJ1-2; TRBD1 matches 11 bases. CDR3 length: 15 residues. Germline CDR1 and CDR2: SQVTM and ANQGSEA. J was trimmed by 2 bases and V by 6 bases; bases with no gene match: 8.

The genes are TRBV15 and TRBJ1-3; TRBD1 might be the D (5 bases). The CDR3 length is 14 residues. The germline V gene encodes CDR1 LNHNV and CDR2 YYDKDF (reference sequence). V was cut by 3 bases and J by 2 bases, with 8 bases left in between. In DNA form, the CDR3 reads TGTGCCACCAGCAGGTCAGGGCCTGGAAACACCATATATTTT. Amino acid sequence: CATSRSGPGNTIYF.

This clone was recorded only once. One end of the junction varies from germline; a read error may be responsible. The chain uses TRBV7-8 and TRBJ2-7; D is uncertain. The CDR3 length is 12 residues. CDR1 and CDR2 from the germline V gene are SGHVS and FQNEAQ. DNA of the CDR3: TGTGCCAGCAGCCACTCCTCCTCCGAGCAGTACTTC. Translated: CASSHSSSEQYF.

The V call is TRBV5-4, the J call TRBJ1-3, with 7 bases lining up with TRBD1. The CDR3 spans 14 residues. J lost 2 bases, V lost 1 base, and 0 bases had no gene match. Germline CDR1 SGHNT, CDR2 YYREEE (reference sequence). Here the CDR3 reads CASSLTGAGNTIYF. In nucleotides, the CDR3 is TGTGCCAGCAGCTTGACAGGGGCTGGAAACACCATATATTTT.

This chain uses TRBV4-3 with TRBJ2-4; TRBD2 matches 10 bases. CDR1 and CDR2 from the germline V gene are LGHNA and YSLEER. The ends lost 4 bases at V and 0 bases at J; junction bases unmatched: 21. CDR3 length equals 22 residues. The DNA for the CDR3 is TGCGCCAGCAGCCGACAACAGGGTGGGGGGTCTAGCGGGAGTCTAGCCAAAAACATTCAGTACTTC. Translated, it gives CASSRQQGGGSSGSLAKNIQYF.

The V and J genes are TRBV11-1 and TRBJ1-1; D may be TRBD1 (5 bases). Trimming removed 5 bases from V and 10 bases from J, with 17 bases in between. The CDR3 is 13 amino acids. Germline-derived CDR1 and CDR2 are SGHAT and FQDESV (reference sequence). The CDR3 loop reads CASSRRPTDRAFF. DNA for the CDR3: TGTGCCAGCAGCCGCCGCCCGACCGACAGAGCTTTCTTT.

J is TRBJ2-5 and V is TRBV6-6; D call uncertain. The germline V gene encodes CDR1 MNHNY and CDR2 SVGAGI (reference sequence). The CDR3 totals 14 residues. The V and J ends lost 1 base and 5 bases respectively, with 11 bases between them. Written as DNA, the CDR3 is TGTGCCAGCAGTTACTTTCCTAGTTGGGAGACCCAGTACTTC. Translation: CASSYFPSWETQYF.